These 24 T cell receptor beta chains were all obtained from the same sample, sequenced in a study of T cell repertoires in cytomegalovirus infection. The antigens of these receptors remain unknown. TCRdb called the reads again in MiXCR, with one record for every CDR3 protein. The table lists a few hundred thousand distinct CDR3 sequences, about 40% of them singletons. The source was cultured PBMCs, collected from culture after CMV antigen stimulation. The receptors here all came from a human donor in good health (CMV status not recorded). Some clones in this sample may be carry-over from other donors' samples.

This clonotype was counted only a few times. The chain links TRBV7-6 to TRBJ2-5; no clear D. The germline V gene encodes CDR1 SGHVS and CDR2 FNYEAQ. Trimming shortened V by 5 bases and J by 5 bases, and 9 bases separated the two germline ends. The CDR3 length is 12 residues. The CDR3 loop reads CASSRPAETQYF. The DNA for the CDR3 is TGTGCCAGCAGCCGCCCTGCCGAGACCCAGTACTTC.

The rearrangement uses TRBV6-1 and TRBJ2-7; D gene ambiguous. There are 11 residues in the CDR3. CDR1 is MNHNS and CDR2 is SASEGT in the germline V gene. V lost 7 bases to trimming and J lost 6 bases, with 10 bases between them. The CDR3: CASTSLGEQYF. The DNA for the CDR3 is TGTGCCAGCACCTCGCTTGGCGAGCAGTACTTC.

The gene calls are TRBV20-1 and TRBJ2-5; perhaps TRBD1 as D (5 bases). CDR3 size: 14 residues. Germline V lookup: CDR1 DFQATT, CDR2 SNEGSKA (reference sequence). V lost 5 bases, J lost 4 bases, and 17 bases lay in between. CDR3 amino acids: CSAGAYQMRETQYF. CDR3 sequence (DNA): TGCAGTGCTGGGGCCTACCAGATGCGAGAGACCCAGTACTTC.

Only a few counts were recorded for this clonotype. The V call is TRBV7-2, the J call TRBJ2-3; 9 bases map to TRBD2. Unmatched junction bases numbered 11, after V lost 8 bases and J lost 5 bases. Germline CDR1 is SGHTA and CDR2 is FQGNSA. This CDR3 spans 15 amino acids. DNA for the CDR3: TGTGCCAGCCGATGGGGGGGACTAGCCCGAGATACGCAGTATTTT. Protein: CASRWGGLARDTQYF.

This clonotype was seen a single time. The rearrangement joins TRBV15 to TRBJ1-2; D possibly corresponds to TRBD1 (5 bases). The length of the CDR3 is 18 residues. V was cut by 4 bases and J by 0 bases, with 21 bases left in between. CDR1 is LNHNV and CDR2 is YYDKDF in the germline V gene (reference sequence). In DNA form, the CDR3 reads TGTGCCACCAGCATTTCTTGGGGCAGGATGGCAGCTAACTATGGCTACACCTTC. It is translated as CATSISWGRMAANYGYTF.

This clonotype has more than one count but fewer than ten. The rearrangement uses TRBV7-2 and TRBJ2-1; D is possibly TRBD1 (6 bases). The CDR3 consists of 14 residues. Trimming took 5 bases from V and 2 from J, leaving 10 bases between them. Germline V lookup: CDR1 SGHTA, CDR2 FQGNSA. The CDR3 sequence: CASSGTNTYNEQFF. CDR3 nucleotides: TGTGCCAGCAGCGGGACAAACACCTACAATGAGCAGTTCTTC. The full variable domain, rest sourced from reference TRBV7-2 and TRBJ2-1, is GAGVSQSPSNKVTEKGKDVELRCDPISGHTALYWYRQSLGQGLEFLIYFQGNSAPDKSGLPSDRFSAERTGGSVSTLTIQRTQQEDSAVYLCASSGTNTYNEQFFGPGTRLTVL.

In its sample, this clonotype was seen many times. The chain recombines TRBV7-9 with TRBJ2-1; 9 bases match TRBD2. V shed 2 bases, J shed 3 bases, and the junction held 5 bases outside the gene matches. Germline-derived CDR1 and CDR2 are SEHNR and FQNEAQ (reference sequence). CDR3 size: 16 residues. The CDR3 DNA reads TGTGCCAGCAGCTTAAGTCTAGCGGGAAGCTACAATGAGCAGTTCTTC. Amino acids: CASSLSLAGSYNEQFF.

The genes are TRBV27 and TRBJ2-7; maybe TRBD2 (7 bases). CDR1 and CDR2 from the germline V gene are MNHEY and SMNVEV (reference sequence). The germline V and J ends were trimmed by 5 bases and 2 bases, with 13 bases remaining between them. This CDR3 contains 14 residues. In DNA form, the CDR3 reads TGTGCCAGCAGTACCCACGGGGGGCCCTACGAGCAGTACTTC. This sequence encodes CASSTHGGPYEQYF.

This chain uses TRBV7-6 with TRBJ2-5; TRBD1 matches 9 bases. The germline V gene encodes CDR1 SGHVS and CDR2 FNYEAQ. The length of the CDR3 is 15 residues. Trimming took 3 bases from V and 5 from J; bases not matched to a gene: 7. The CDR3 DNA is TGTGCCAGCAGCTTTAGGGACAGGGTAAAGGAGACCCAGTACTTC. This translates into CASSFRDRVKETQYF.

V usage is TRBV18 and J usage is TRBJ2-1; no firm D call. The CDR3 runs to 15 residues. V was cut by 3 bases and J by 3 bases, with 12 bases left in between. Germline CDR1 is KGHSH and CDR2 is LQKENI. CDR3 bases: TGTGCCAGCTCACCGAGTCGATCCGGCTACAATGAGCAGTTCTTC. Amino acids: CASSPSRSGYNEQFF.

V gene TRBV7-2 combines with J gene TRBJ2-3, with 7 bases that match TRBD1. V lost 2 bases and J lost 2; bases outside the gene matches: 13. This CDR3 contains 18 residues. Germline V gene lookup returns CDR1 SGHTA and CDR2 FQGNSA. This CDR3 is CASSLRPSAGTATDTQYF. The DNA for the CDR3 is TGTGCCAGCAGCTTAAGGCCCTCAGCCGGGACAGCCACAGATACGCAGTATTTT.

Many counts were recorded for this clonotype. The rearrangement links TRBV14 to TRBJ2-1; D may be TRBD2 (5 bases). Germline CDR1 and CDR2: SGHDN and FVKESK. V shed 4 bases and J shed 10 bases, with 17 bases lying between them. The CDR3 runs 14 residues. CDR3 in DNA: TGTGCCAGCAGCCGATCACTAGGGTTCGGGGAGCAGTTCTTC. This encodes CASSRSLGFGEQFF.

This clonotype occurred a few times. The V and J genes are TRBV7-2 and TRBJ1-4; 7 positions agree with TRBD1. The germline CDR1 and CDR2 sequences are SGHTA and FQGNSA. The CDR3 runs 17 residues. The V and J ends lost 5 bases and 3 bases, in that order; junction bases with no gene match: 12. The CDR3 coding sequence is TGTGCCAGCAGCCCGGCACCACGACAGGGACCTAATGAAAAACTGTTTTTT. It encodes CASSPAPRQGPNEKLFF.

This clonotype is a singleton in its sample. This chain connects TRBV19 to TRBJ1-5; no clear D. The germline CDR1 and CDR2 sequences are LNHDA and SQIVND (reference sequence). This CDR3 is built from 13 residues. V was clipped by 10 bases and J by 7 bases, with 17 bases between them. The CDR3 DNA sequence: TGTGCCACCAGTGGAGCCGGCGGACAGCCCCAGCATTTT. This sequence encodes CATSGAGGQPQHF.

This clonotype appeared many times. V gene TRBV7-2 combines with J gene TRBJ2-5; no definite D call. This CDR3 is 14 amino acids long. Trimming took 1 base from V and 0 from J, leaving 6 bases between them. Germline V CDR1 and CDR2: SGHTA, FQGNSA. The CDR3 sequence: CASSLEAHQETQYF. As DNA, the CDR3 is TGTGCCAGCAGCTTAGAGGCGCACCAAGAGACCCAGTACTTC.

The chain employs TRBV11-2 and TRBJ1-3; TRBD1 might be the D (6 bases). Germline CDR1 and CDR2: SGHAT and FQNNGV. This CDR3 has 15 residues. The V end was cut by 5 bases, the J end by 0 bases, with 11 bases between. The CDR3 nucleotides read TGTGCCAGCAGCCCCCTGACAGGCTCTGGAAACACCATATATTTT. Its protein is CASSPLTGSGNTIYF.

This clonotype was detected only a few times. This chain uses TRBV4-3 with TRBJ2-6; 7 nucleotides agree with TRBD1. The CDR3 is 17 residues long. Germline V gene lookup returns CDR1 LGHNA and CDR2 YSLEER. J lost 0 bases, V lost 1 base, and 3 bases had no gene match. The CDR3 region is CASSQGDRISGANVLTF. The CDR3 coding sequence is TGCGCCAGCAGCCAAGGGGACAGAATCTCTGGGGCCAACGTCCTGACTTTC.

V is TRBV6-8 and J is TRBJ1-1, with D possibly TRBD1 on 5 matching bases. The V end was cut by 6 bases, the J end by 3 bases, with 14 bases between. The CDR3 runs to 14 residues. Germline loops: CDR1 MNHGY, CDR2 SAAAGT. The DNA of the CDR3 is TGTGCCAGCAGAAGGGGACGGGGGTACACTGAAGCTTTCTTT. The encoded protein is CASRRGRGYTEAFF.

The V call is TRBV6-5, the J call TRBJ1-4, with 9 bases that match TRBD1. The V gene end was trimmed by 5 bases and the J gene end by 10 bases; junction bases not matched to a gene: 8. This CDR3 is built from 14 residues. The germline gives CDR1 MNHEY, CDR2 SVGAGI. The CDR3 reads CASSLQGQGTKLFF. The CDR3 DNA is TGTGCCAGCAGTCTCCAGGGACAGGGTACAAAACTGTTTTTT.

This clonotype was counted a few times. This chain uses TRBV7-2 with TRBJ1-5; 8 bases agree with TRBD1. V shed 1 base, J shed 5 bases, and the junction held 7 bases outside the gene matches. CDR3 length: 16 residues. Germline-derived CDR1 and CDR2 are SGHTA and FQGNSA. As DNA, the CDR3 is TGTGCCAGCAGCTTAGTAGGGGGGACAGGTCATCAGCCCCAGCATTTT. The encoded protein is CASSLVGGTGHQPQHF.

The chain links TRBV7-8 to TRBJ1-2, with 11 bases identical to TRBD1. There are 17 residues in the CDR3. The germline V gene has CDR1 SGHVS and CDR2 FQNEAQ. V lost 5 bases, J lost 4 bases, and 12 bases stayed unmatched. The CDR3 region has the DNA TGTGCCAGCAGCCCGGACCGGGACAGGGGGGGCCTCTATGGCTACACCTTC. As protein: CASSPDRDRGGLYGYTF.

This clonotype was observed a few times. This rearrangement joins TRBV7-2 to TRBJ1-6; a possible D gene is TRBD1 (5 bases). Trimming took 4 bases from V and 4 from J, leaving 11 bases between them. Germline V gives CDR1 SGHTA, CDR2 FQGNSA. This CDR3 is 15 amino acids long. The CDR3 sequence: CASSSSGTYNSPLHF. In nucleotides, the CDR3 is TGTGCCAGCAGCTCCTCGGGGACTTATAATTCACCCCTCCACTTT.

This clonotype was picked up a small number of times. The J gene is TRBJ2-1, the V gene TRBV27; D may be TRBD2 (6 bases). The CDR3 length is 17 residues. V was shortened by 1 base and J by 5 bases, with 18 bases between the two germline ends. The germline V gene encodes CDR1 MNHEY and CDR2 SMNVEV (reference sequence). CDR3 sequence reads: CASSLWGLRKRDNEQFF. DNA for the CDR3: TGTGCCAGCAGTTTATGGGGACTTCGTAAGAGGGACAATGAGCAGTTCTTC.

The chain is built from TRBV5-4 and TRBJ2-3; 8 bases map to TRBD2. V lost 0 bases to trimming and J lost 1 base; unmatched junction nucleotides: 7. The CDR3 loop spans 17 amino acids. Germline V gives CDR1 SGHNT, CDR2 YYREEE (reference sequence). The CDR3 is CASSLVGARGGTDTQYF. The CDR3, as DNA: TGTGCCAGCAGCTTGGTGGGGGCGCGGGGGGGCACAGATACGCAGTATTTT.